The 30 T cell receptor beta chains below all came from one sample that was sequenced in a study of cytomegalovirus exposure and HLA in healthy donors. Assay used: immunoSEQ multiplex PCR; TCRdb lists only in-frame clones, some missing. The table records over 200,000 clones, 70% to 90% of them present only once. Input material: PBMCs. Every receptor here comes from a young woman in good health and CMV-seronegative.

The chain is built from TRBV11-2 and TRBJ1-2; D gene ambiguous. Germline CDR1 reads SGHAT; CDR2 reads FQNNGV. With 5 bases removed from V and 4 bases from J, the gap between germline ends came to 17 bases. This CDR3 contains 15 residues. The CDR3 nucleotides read TGTGCCAGCAGCCTTCAGAGAGGGTTCACCTATGGCTACACCTTC. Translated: CASSLQRGFTYGYTF.

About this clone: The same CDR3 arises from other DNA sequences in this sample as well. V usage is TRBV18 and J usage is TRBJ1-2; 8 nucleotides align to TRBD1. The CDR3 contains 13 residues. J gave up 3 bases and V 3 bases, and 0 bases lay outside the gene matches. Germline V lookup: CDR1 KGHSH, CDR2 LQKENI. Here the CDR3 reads CASSPDRDYGYTF. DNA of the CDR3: TGTGCCAGCTCACCGGACAGGGACTATGGCTACACCTTC.

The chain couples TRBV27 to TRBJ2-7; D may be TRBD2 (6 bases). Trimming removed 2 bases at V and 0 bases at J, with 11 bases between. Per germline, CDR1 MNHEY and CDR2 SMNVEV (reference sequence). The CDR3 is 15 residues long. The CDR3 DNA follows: TGTGCCAGCAGTTTAGTCGGAGGGAGCTCCTACGAGCAGTACTTC. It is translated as CASSLVGGSSYEQYF.

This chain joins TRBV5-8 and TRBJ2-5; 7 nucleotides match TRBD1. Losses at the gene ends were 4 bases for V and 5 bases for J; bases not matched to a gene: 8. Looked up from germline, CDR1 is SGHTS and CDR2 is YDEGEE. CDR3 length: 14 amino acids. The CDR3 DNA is TGTGCCAGCAGCCAGTTAACAGGGGTGGAGACCCAGTACTTC. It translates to CASSQLTGVETQYF.

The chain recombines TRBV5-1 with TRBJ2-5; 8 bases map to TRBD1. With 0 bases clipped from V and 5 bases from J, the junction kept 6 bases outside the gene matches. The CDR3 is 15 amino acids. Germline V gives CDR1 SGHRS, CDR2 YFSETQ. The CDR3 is CASSLDGTGTETQYF. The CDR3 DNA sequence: TGCGCCAGCAGCTTGGATGGGACAGGTACGGAGACCCAGTACTTC.

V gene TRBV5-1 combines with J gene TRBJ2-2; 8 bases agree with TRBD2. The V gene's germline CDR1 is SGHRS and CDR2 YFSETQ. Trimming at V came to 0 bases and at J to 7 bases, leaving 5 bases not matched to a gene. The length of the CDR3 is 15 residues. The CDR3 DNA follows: TGCGCCAGCAGCTTGGGCGGGAGGCGGATCGGGGAGCTGTTTTTT. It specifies CASSLGGRRIGELFF.

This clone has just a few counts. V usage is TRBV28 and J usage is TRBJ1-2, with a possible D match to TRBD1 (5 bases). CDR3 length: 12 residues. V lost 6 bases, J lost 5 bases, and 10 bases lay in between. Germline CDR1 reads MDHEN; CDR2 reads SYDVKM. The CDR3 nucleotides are TGTGCCAGCAGCCGGGGGGATTATGGCTACACCTTC. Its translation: CASSRGDYGYTF.

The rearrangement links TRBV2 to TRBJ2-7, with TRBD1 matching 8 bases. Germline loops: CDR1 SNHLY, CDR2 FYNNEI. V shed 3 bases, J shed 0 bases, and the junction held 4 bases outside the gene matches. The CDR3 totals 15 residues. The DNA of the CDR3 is TGTGCCAGCAGTGAGCGCAGGGGGCACTCCTACGAGCAGTACTTC. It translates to CASSERRGHSYEQYF.

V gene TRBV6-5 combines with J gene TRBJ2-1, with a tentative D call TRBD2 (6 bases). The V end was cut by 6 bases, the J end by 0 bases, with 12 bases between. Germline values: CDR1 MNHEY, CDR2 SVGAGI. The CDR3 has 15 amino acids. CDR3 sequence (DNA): TGTGCCAGCAGCCCCACTAGCAGCTCCTACAATGAGCAGTTCTTC. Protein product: CASSPTSSSYNEQFF.

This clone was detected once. This CDR3 reads CAWSVFGTGVPDTGELFF. The CDR3 DNA reads as TGTGCCTGGAGTGTATTCGGGACAGGGGTCCCCGACACCGGGGAGCTGTTTTTT. The chain carries TRBV30 and TRBJ2-2; 10 bases line up with TRBD1. The length of the CDR3 is 18 residues. The V gene's germline CDR1 is GTSNPN and CDR2 SVGIG (reference sequence). V lost 0 bases, J lost 3 bases, and 10 bases stayed unmatched.

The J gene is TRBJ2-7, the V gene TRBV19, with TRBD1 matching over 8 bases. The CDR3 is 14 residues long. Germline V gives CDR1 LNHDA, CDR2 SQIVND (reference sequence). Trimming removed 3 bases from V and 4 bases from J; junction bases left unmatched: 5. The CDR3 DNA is TGTGCCAGTAGTATGAGCAGGGGGCGGTACGAGCAGTACTTC. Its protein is CASSMSRGRYEQYF.

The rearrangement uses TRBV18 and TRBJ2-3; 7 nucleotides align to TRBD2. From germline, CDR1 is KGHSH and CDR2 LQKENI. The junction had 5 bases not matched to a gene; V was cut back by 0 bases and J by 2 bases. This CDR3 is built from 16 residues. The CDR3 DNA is TGTGCCAGCTCACCACCGGGGCTAGCGGACACAGATACGCAGTATTTT. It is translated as CASSPPGLADTDTQYF. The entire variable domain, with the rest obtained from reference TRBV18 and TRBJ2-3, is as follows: NAGVMQNPRHLVRRRGQEARLRCSPMKGHSHVYWYRQLPEEGLKFMVYLQKENIIDESGMPKERFSAEFPKEGPSILRIQQVVRGDSAAYFCASSPPGLADTDTQYFGPGTRLTVL.

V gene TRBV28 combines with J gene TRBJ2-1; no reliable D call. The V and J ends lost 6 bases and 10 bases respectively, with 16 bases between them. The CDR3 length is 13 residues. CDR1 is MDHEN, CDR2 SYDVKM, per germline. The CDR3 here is CASSLKLSGEQFF. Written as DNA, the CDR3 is TGTGCCAGCAGCCTGAAATTAAGTGGCGAGCAGTTCTTC.

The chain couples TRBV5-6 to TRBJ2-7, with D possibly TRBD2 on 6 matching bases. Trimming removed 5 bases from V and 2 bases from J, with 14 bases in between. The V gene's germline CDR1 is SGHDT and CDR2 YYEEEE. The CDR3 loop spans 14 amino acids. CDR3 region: CASRPGLQTYEQYF. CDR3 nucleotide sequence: TGTGCCAGCAGACCGGGACTCCAGACCTACGAGCAGTACTTC.

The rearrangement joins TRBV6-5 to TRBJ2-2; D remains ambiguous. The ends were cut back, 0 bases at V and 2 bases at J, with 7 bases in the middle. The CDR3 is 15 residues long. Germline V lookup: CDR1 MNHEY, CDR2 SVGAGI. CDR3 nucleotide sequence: TGTGCCAGCAGTTACTCGTCTGGCAACACCGGGGAGCTGTTTTTT. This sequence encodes CASSYSSGNTGELFF.

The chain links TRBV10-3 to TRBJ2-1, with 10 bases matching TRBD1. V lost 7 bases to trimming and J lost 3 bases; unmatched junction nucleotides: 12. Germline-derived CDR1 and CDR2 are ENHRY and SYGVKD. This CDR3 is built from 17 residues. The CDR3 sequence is CAITAVVGQGVYNEQFF. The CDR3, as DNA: TGTGCCATCACCGCTGTGGTCGGACAGGGGGTCTACAATGAGCAGTTCTTC.

The CDR3 sequence is CASSSPSRGEKGYTF. The DNA for the CDR3 is TGTGCCAGCAGTTCGCCCTCCAGGGGGGAAAAGGGCTACACCTTC. The chain employs TRBV27 and TRBJ1-2; TRBD1 matches at 7 bases. The CDR3 is 15 amino acids. Germline values: CDR1 MNHEY, CDR2 SMNVEV (reference sequence). With 4 bases clipped from V and 8 bases from J, the junction kept 13 bases outside the gene matches.

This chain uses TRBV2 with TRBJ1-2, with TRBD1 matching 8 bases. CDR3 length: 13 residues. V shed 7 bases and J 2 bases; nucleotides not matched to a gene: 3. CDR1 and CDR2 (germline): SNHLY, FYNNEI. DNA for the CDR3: TGTGCCAGCACGCGGACAGGGAACTATGGCTACACCTTC. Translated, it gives CASTRTGNYGYTF.

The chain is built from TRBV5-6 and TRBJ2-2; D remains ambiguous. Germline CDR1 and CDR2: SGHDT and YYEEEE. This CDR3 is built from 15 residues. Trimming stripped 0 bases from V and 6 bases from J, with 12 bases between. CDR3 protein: CASSLARQAAGELFF. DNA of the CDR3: TGTGCCAGCAGCTTGGCTCGTCAGGCCGCCGGGGAGCTGTTTTTT. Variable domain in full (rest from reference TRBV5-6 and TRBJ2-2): DAGVTQSPTHLIKTRGQQVTLRCSPKSGHDTVSWYQQALGQGPQFIFQYYEEEERQRGNFPDRFSGHQFPNYSSELNVNALLLGDSALYLCASSLARQAAGELFFGEGSRLTVL.

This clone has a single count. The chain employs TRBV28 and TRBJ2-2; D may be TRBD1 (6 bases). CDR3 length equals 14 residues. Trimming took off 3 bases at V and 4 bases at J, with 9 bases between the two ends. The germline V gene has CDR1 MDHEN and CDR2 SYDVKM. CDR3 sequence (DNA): TGTGCCAGCAGTTTGAACAGGGCCACCGGGGAGCTGTTTTTT. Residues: CASSLNRATGELFF.

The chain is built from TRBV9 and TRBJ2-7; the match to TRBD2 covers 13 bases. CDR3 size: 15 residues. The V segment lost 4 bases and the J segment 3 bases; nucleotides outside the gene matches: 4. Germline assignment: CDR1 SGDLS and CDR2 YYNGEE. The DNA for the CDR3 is TGTGCCAGCAGCACCGGGACTAGCGGGATCTACGAGCAGTACTTC. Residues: CASSTGTSGIYEQYF. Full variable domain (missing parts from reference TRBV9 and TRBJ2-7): DSGVTQTPKHLITATGQRVTLRCSPRSGDLSVYWYQQSLDQGLQFLIQYYNGEERAKGNILERFSAQQFPDLHSELNLSSLELGDSALYFCASSTGTSGIYEQYFGPGTRLTVT.

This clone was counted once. The CDR3 coding sequence is TGTGCCAGCAGCCGGACTAGCGGCACCGGGGAGCTGTTTTTT. It yields the protein CASSRTSGTGELFF. The chain combines TRBV7-3 with TRBJ2-2; the match to TRBD2 covers 10 bases. V shed 5 bases and J 4 bases; nucleotides not matched to a gene: 1. Germline loops: CDR1 SGHTA, CDR2 FQGTGA. CDR3 length: 14 amino acids.

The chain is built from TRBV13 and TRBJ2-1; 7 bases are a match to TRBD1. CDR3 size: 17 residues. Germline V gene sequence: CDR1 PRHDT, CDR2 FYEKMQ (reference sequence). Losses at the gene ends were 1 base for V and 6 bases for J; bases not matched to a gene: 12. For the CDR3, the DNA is TGTGCCAGCAGCTTAGACACAGGGGATAACCCCCCCAATGAGCAGTTCTTC. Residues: CASSLDTGDNPPNEQFF.

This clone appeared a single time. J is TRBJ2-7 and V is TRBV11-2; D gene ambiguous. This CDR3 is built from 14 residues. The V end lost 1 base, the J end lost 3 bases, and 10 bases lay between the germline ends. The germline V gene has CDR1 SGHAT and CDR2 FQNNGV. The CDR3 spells CASSLGAAIYEQYF. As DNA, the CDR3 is TGTGCCAGCAGCTTAGGTGCGGCCATCTACGAGCAGTACTTC.

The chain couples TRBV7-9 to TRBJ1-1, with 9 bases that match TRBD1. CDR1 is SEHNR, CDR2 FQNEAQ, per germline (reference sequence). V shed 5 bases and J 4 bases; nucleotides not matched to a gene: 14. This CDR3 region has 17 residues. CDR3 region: CASSQDRGSFRGTEAFF. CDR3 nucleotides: TGTGCCAGCAGCCAAGACAGGGGGTCCTTCCGGGGCACTGAAGCTTTCTTT.

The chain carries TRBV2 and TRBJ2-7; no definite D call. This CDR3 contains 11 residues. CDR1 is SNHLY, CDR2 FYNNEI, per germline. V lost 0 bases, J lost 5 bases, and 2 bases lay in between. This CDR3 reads CASSEADEQYF. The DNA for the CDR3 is TGTGCCAGCAGTGAAGCCGACGAGCAGTACTTC.

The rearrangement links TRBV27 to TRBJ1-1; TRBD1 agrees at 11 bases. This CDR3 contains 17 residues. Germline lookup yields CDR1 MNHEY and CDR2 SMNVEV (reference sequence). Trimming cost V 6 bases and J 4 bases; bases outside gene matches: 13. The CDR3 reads CASSPWTGGFGATEAFF. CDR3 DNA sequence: TGTGCCAGCAGCCCCTGGACAGGGGGCTTTGGGGCCACTGAAGCTTTCTTT.

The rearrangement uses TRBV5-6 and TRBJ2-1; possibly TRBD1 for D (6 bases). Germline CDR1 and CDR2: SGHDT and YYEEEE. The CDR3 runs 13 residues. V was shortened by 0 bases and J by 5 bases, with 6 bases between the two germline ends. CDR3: CASSLGGHNEQFF. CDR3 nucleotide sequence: TGTGCCAGCAGCTTGGGGGGGCACAATGAGCAGTTCTTC.

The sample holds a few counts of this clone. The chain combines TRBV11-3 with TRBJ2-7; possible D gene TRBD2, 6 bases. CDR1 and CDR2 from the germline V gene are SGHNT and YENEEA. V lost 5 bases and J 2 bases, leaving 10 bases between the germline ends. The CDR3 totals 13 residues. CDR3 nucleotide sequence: TGTGCCAGCAGCATGGGAGGCCCCTACGAGCAGTACTTC. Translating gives CASSMGGPYEQYF.

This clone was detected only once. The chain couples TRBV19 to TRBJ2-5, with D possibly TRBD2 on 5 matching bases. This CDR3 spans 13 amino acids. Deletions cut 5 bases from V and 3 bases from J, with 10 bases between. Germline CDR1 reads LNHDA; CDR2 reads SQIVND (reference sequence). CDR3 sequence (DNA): TGTGCCAGTAGTGGAGGCGGTAAAGAGACCCAGTACTTC. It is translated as CASSGGGKETQYF. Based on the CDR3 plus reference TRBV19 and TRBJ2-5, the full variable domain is DGGITQSPKYLFRKEGQNVTLSCEQNLNHDAMYWYRQDPGQGLRLIYYSQIVNDFQKGDIAEGYSVSREKKESFPLTVTSAQKNPTAFYLCASSGGGKETQYFGPGTRLLVL.